These T cell receptor beta chains were read from a single sample in a study of T cell responses to AZD1222 COVID-19 vaccine. The table came from immunoSEQ multiplex PCR; TCRdb's copy has only in-frame clones and leaves some out. The sample holds fewer than 150,000 clones, more than 85% seen once. Material: peripheral blood, obtained on day 0 of AZD1222 vaccination. These TCRs come from an adult in good health. Both conserved end residues are part of each CDR3. The D gene is left open where the match is weak. Expanded clones are given a class, and other clones once, few, many or no size at all.

clone size	V gene	D gene	J gene	CDR3 DNA	CDR3 protein
NA	TRBV5-1	TRBD1	TRBJ2-3	TGCGCCAGCAGCGCGGGACAGGGGACGGATACGCAGTATTTT	CASSAGQGTDTQYF
once	TRBV6-2/TRBV6-3	NA	TRBJ1-2	TGTGCCAGCAGTCTCGTCTACCGGGACCACAAGTTTGGCTACACCTTC	CASSLVYRDHKFGYTF
once	TRBV7-9	NA	TRBJ1-2	TGTGCCAGCAGCTTAGGGGCGGTCTATGGCTACACCTTC	CASSLGAVYGYTF
NA	TRBV5-4	TRBD1	TRBJ1-2	TGTGCCAGCAGCTTGCTAACAGGGGGCACTTATGGCTACACCTTC	CASSLLTGGTYGYTF
NA	TRBV7-3	TRBD1	TRBJ1-1	TGTGCCAGCAGAGGGGACAGGGAGAACACTGAAGCTTTCTTT	CASRGDRENTEAFF
NA	TRBV7-2	NA	TRBJ2-1	TGTGCCTGCAGCTTAGGGCCAGGCTTGCGGGACAACAATGAGCAGTTCTTC	CACSLGPGLRDNNEQFF
NA	TRBV11-3	NA	TRBJ2-2	TGTGCCAGCAGCCAACCGCGCGGGCGCCCGAACACCGGGGAGCTGTTTTTT	CASSQPRGRPNTGELFF
NA	TRBV25-1	NA	TRBJ1-2	TGTGCCAGCAGTGGGTGGGACGTTGACGGCTACACCTTC	CASSGWDVDGYTF
NA	TRBV12-5	NA	TRBJ2-4	TGTGCTAGTGGTCAACCTGTATTAGTCTGGGCCAAAAACATTCAGTACTTC	CASGQPVLVWAKNIQYF
NA	TRBV2	TRBD2	TRBJ2-7	TGTGCCAGCACCCCAAAGGCGGGGGTGGTTATTTACGAGCAGTACTTC	CASTPKAGVVIYEQYF
NA	TRBV28	NA	TRBJ1-2	TGTGCCAGCAGTTTATTGGAGGGAACCTATGGCTACACCTTC	CASSLLEGTYGYTF
NA	TRBV4-1	TRBD1	TRBJ2-7	TGCGCCAGCAGCCTTGCGGGACAGGGGGCTAAGCAGTACTTC	CASSLAGQGAKQYF
once	TRBV2	TRBD1	TRBJ1-4	TGTGCCAACCAGGACAGGCCCAATGAAAAACTGTTTTTT	CANQDRPNEKLFF
NA	TRBV7-7	TRBD2	TRBJ2-3	TGTGCTAGCAGCTTAGCCAGCCCAGCGGGAGCCGATACGCAGTATTTT	CASSLASPAGADTQYF
NA	TRBV3-1/TRBV3-2	NA	TRBJ2-1	TGTGCCAGCAGCCAAGATACGGTCTCGGGAGTCTACAATGAGCAGTTCTTC	CASSQDTVSGVYNEQFF
NA	TRBV7-9	NA	TRBJ2-3	TGTGCCAGCAGCCCGAGCTTGTGGAGCGAAACAGATACGCAGTATTTT	CASSPSLWSETDTQYF
few	TRBV6-2/TRBV6-3	NA	TRBJ1-5	TGTGCCAGCAGTTACGGATCAGGGCGGCCCCAGCATTTT	CASSYGSGRPQHF
NA	TRBV5-4	NA	TRBJ1-6	TGTGCCAGCAGCTTGGACAGGGCAGAAAATTCACCCCTCCACTTT	CASSLDRAENSPLHF
NA	TRBV11-2	NA	TRBJ2-7	TGTGCCAGCAGCTTAGCAGGTCCCGGGAGTCGGGGCGAGCAGTACTTC	CASSLAGPGSRGEQYF
NA	TRBV9	NA	TRBJ2-1	TGTGCCAGCAGCGTTCAAGGGAATTACAATGAGCAGTTCTTC	CASSVQGNYNEQFF
NA	TRBV11-3	TRBD2	TRBJ2-3	TGTGCCAGCAGCACCGGACTAGCGGGGGGAACAGATACGCAGTATTTT	CASSTGLAGGTDTQYF
few	TRBV20-1	NA	TRBJ2-7	TGCAGTGCTAGTTACAACCGAGTCTACGAGCAGTACTTC	CSASYNRVYEQYF
NA	TRBV4-2	TRBD2	TRBJ2-2	TGTGCCAGCAGCCCGCACAGCGGGAGGAGGACCGGGGAGCTGTTTTTT	CASSPHSGRRTGELFF
NA	TRBV4-1	NA	TRBJ1-4	TGCGCCAGCAGCCAAGATAGGCTGGGCCGGTTCGAAAAACTGTTTTTT	CASSQDRLGRFEKLFF
NA	TRBV28	TRBD1	TRBJ1-2	TGTGCCAGCAGCGAGTTCGGGACAGGGGGCGCGGTCTATGGCTACACCTTC	CASSEFGTGGAVYGYTF
NA	TRBV7-9	NA	TRBJ1-2	TGTGCCAGCAGCGAGGCAGGAAGCAACTATGGCTACACCTTC	CASSEAGSNYGYTF
NA	TRBV27	TRBD2	TRBJ2-3	TGTGCCAGCACCCCCGGGAGGGGGAGGGATACGCAGTATTTT	CASTPGRGRDTQYF
NA	TRBV2	NA	TRBJ1-3	TGTGCCAGCAGTGAAAGGGGGGGAGGGAGTGGAAACACCATATATTTT	CASSERGGGSGNTIYF
NA	TRBV6-6	TRBD1	TRBJ2-7	TGTGCCAGCAGAAATCCGGGACAGGGGGCCTACGAGCAGTACTTC	CASRNPGQGAYEQYF
NA	TRBV7-2	NA	TRBJ2-1	TGTGCCAGCAGCTTAGTAGGACCACTCTACAATGAGCAGTTCTTC	CASSLVGPLYNEQFF
NA	TRBV15	TRBD1	TRBJ1-1	TGTGCCACCAGCAGAAACAGGGGGCGGTCGAACACTGAAGCTTTCTTT	CATSRNRGRSNTEAFF